This entry is about one TCR beta chain. Antigen specificity is unknown. This sample is drawn from a study of cytomegalovirus exposure and HLA in healthy donors. Study-wide results and caveats: More clonal expansion characterized HLA-associated TCR beta chains than equally common others in a later analysis.

The CDR3 runs to 13 residues. V dropped 5 bases and J dropped 3; count of bases not matched to a gene: 2. Germline assignment: CDR1 MNHEY and CDR2 SMNVEV (reference sequence). The PCR ran on 60 Vbeta and 13 Jbeta primers. Repertoires were generated with immunoSEQ multiplex PCR, while TCRdb's copy carries only in-frame clones and drops some. The profile covers under 200,000 clones, with 68% appearing a single time and 2.8% taken by the ten largest. V gene TRBV27 combines with J gene TRBJ2-5; 8 nucleotides align to TRBD1. The receptor was derived from a woman aged 40 to 50 in good health and CMV-seropositive. The material sequenced was PBMCs. CDR3 DNA sequence: TGTGCCAGCAGTGAGGACAGGGAAGAGACCCAGTACTTC. As protein: CASSEDREETQYF.